These 24 T cell receptor beta chains came from one sample sequenced in a study of Ad26.COV2.S vaccination and SARS-CoV-2 variants. Profiling relied on immunoSEQ multiplex PCR, and the TCRdb table lists in-frame clones only, not all of them. This sample has some 370,000 clones, with around four fifths found just once. Treatment in this sample: roughly 19 received Ad26.COV2.S at low or high dose, single or two shots; about five received placebo; per-sample allocation not given. Each sample was drawn 63 days after the first injection (of vaccine or placebo). Sequenced material: peripheral blood, taken in a trial of Ad26.COV2.S vaccine versus placebo. The receptors originated from a person aged 18-65 years who received the Ad26.COV2.S COVID-19 vaccine or a placebo.

This clone was counted between two and nine times. V is TRBV5-1 and J is TRBJ2-1; tentatively, D is TRBD1 (8 bases). V was clipped by 4 bases and J by 10 bases, with 24 bases between them. The CDR3 is 16 amino acids. Per the germline V gene, CDR1 is SGHRS and CDR2 is YFSETQ. The CDR3 loop is CASSRTPAGQVGEQFF. CDR3 sequence (DNA): TGCGCCAGCAGCCGTACGCCAGCGGGACAGGTAGGAGAGCAGTTCTTC.

The V gene is TRBV3-1 (or the pseudogene TRBV3-2), the J gene TRBJ2-3, with TRBD2 identical over 11 bases. The V gene's germline CDR1 is LGHDT and CDR2 YNNKEL (reference sequence). V dropped 0 bases and J dropped 1; count of bases not matched to a gene: 9. This CDR3 is built from 19 residues. CDR3 nucleotide sequence: TGTGCCAGCAGCCAAGAATTCCCTCTACTAGCGGGGGGCACAGATACGCAGTATTTT. Protein: CASSQEFPLLAGGTDTQYF.

A note on this clone: Other DNA sequences within the sample encode an identical CDR3. The V gene is TRBV6-1, the J gene TRBJ1-1; D is unresolved. Trimming stripped 3 bases from V and 5 bases from J, with 13 bases between. The CDR3 loop spans 14 amino acids. Per the germline V gene, CDR1 is MNHNS and CDR2 is SASEGT. The DNA of the CDR3 is TGTGCCAGCAGTGAGAACACCGGCGGGACTGAAGCTTTCTTT. Amino acid sequence: CASSENTGGTEAFF.

V and J are TRBV7-9 and TRBJ1-2; D gene unclear. Germline CDR1 and CDR2: SEHNR and FQNEAQ (reference sequence). V was cut by 6 bases and J by 14 bases, with 19 bases left in between. There are 12 residues in the CDR3. CDR3 coding DNA: TGTGCCAGCAGTTTCTTACCGGATCTGCAGACCTTC. Translating gives CASSFLPDLQTF.

This clone has only one observation. This chain uses TRBV7-7 with TRBJ2-5; the match to TRBD1 covers 8 bases. The germline V gene has CDR1 SSHAT and CDR2 FNYEAQ (reference sequence). The V gene end was trimmed by 2 bases and the J gene end by 7 bases; junction bases not matched to a gene: 9. The CDR3 covers 15 residues. This CDR3 reads CASSLRAGGFGTQYF. CDR3 nucleotide sequence: TGTGCCAGCAGCTTAAGGGCAGGGGGCTTTGGGACCCAGTACTTC.

This sequence joins TRBV5-1 and TRBJ1-1; D is undetermined. V gave up 0 bases and J gave up 5 bases, with 8 bases separating them. Looked up from germline, CDR1 is SGHRS and CDR2 is YFSETQ. The CDR3 has 13 residues. CDR3 coding DNA: TGCGCCAGCAGCTTGGCCTCGGGTACTGAAGCTTTCTTT. Translating gives CASSLASGTEAFF.

This clone appeared a few times. The chain combines TRBV5-5 with TRBJ1-2, with 10 bases identical to TRBD1. CDR1 and CDR2 (germline): SGHKS, YYEKEE (reference sequence). V gave up 3 bases and J gave up 5 bases; unmatched junction bases: 10. The CDR3 covers 16 residues. This chain's CDR3 is CASSSLRTGGRYGYTF. The CDR3 nucleotides read TGTGCCAGCAGCTCCCTTCGGACAGGGGGACGATATGGCTACACCTTC.

The CDR3 nucleotides are TGCGCCAGCAGCCAAGCCAGAGGAGGCAATCAGCCCCAGCATTTT. Translated: CASSQARGGNQPQHF. The rearrangement joins TRBV4-3 to TRBJ1-5; D gene unclear. This CDR3 region has 15 residues. Looked up from germline, CDR1 is LGHNA and CDR2 is YSLEER. The V and J ends lost 1 base and 2 bases respectively, with 9 bases between them.

This chain links TRBV7-8 with TRBJ1-5; D is unresolved. Germline-derived CDR1 and CDR2 are SGHVS and FQNEAQ. The V gene lost 5 bases and the J gene lost 7 bases, with 18 bases spanning the gap. The CDR3 has 15 amino acids. CDR3 sequence: CASSRDFLGGQPQHF. In DNA form, the CDR3 reads TGTGCCAGCAGCCGAGATTTTCTGGGAGGGCAGCCCCAGCATTTT.

The V gene is TRBV4-1, the J gene TRBJ1-2, with TRBD1 as a possible D gene (6 bases). The CDR3 is made up of 14 amino acids. V dropped 1 base and J dropped 3 bases, with 9 bases sitting between them. The germline gives CDR1 MGHRA, CDR2 YSYEKL. Here the CDR3 DNA reads TGCGCCAGCAGCCAAGGGGGGCAGTACTATGGCTACACCTTC. It codes for CASSQGGQYYGYTF.

The rearrangement joins TRBV7-2 to TRBJ1-1, with TRBD1 matching over 8 bases. This CDR3 region has 15 residues. Germline CDR1 SGHTA, CDR2 FQGNSA. Unmatched junction bases numbered 5, after V lost 1 base and J lost 4 bases. The CDR3 sequence: CASSLGTGPSTEAFF. In nucleotides, the CDR3 is TGTGCCAGCAGCTTAGGGACAGGGCCTAGCACTGAAGCTTTCTTT.

The rearrangement uses TRBV11-3 and TRBJ2-5; the D gene is possibly TRBD1 (5 bases). Trimming took off 1 base at V and 2 bases at J, with 11 bases between the two ends. In germline, CDR1 is SGHNT, CDR2 YENEEA. The CDR3 extends over 15 amino acids. The CDR3 here is CASSLGHRPQETQYF. CDR3 in DNA: TGTGCCAGCAGCTTAGGGCACAGGCCGCAAGAGACCCAGTACTTC.

This clone was seen a handful of times. The chain combines TRBV6-5 with TRBJ2-7, with TRBD2 identical over 9 bases. From germline, CDR1 is MNHEY and CDR2 SVGAGI. Trimming cost V 6 bases and J 1 base; bases outside gene matches: 7. The CDR3 has 15 amino acids. This CDR3 is CASRVAGATSYEQYF. The CDR3 DNA reads as TGTGCCAGCAGGGTAGCGGGAGCCACTTCCTACGAGCAGTACTTC.

The chain links TRBV7-9 to TRBJ2-7; 8 bases match TRBD1. The trim removed 4 bases at V and 5 bases at J, leaving 10 bases unmatched. The CDR3 totals 15 residues. Germline loops: CDR1 SEHNR, CDR2 FQNEAQ (reference sequence). The CDR3 spells CASSSDPDREDEQYF. CDR3 nucleotides: TGTGCCAGCAGCTCCGACCCGGACAGGGAGGACGAGCAGTACTTC.

CDR3 in amino acids: CASSQAGSNEQYF. CDR3 coding DNA: TGCGCCAGCAGCCAAGCCGGGAGTAACGAGCAGTACTTC. V usage is TRBV4-1 and J usage is TRBJ2-7, with D possibly TRBD2 on 6 matching bases. Trimming cost V 1 base and J 5 bases, with 9 bases left between them. The CDR3 contains 13 residues. Germline lookup yields CDR1 MGHRA and CDR2 YSYEKL.

The V gene is TRBV15, the J gene TRBJ2-1, with TRBD1 identical over 7 bases. Germline CDR1 reads LNHNV; CDR2 reads YYDKDF (reference sequence). The V and J ends lost 6 bases and 8 bases, in that order; junction bases with no gene match: 10. This CDR3 is built from 14 residues. The CDR3 nucleotides read TGTGCCACCAGGCCAGGGGGAGCTGCCGATGAGCAGTTCTTC. It specifies CATRPGGAADEQFF.

This clone was picked up one time. The rearrangement uses TRBV30 and TRBJ2-2; unclear D gene. V was shortened by 8 bases and J by 5 bases, with 21 bases between the two germline ends. This CDR3 spans 15 amino acids. Germline lookup yields CDR1 GTSNPN and CDR2 SVGIG (reference sequence). CDR3 sequence reads: CAVRAGRVRTGELFF. CDR3 bases: TGTGCCGTTAGAGCAGGTCGGGTTCGGACCGGGGAGCTGTTTTTT.

This chain joins TRBV5-1 and TRBJ2-3, with TRBD1 matching 11 bases. Trimming took 4 bases from V and 4 from J; bases not matched to a gene: 5. CDR3 length equals 15 residues. Germline-derived CDR1 and CDR2 are SGHRS and YFSETQ. CDR3 DNA sequence: TGCGCCAGCAGCGCTCAGGGACAGGGGGCAGATACGCAGTATTTT. The encoded protein is CASSAQGQGADTQYF.

This chain uses TRBV10-3 with TRBJ1-2; no definite D call. V gave up 10 bases and J gave up 6 bases, with 27 bases separating them. The CDR3 spans 16 residues. The germline V gene encodes CDR1 ENHRY and CDR2 SYGVKD. The CDR3 nucleotides are TGTGCCACGACCGAACCCTCCCGGGCCAATTACGATGGCTACACCTTC. It translates to CATTEPSRANYDGYTF.

The V gene is TRBV30, the J gene TRBJ1-2; no clear D gene. In germline, CDR1 is GTSNPN, CDR2 SVGIG (reference sequence). The CDR3 has 11 residues. The V gene lost 3 bases and the J gene lost 8 bases, with 10 bases spanning the gap. CDR3 DNA sequence: TGTGCCTGGAGACTCAGAGGCGGCTACACCTTC. This translates into CAWRLRGGYTF.

This chain links TRBV19 with TRBJ2-3, with D unclear. The CDR3 is made up of 12 amino acids. The V end was cut by 6 bases, the J end by 6 bases, with 10 bases between. CDR1 and CDR2 from the germline V gene are LNHDA and SQIVND (reference sequence). The CDR3 sequence is CASSESADTQYF. CDR3 sequence (DNA): TGTGCCAGTAGCGAGAGCGCGGATACGCAGTATTTT. The variable domain in full, with the rest retrieved from reference TRBV19 and TRBJ2-3, is DGGITQSPKYLFRKEGQNVTLSCEQNLNHDAMYWYRQDPGQGLRLIYYSQIVNDFQKGDIAEGYSVSREKKESFPLTVTSAQKNPTAFYLCASSESADTQYFGPGTRLTVL.

The chain joins TRBV10-3 to TRBJ2-7, with a tentative D call TRBD1 (5 bases). This CDR3 region has 14 residues. Trimming cost V 4 bases and J 2 bases, with 12 bases left between them. Looked up from germline, CDR1 is ENHRY and CDR2 is SYGVKD. The DNA for the CDR3 is TGTGCCATCAGTGGTCCTCAGGGAACCTACGAGCAGTACTTC. Its translation is CAISGPQGTYEQYF.

The V call is TRBV3-1 (or the pseudogene TRBV3-2), the J call TRBJ1-2; 7 nucleotides agree with TRBD1. Germline trimming cut 6 bases from V and 6 bases from J; bases unmatched to any gene: 4. From germline, CDR1 is LGHDT and CDR2 YNNKEL (reference sequence). This CDR3 comprises 12 residues. The CDR3 loop is CASSTGVDGYTF. CDR3 nucleotide sequence: TGTGCCAGCAGTACAGGGGTAGATGGCTACACCTTC.

This clone appeared once. The chain combines TRBV19 with TRBJ2-3, with TRBD1 matching over 7 bases. In germline, CDR1 is LNHDA, CDR2 SQIVND (reference sequence). CDR3 size: 12 residues. Trimming removed 6 bases from V and 4 bases from J; junction bases left unmatched: 1. CDR3 in DNA: TGTGCCAGTAGCAGGGGGTCAGATACGCAGTATTTT. Its translation: CASSRGSDTQYF.